This TCR beta chain was profiled in a study of beta chain features in type 1 diabetes. The overall study: Cells sorted and examined across all samples totaled more than 90,000,000.

This CDR3 has 14 amino acids. The ends lost 5 bases at V and 6 bases at J; junction bases unmatched: 7. From germline, CDR1 is MNHEY and CDR2 SMNVEV (reference sequence). Reverse transcription of all isolated RNA meant that expressed TCRB transcripts were sequenced. Some clones are missing from TCRdb's copy, which holds only in-frame ones; the method was immunoSEQ multiplex PCR. The data hold a few hundred thousand clones, with about 20% observed a single time. This clone was detected only once. The receptor was derived from a woman aged 18-29 years in good health. The sample taken for sequencing was naive CD4+ T cells from blood. V is TRBV27 and J is TRBJ1-2, with 9 bases matching TRBD1. The CDR3, as DNA: TGTGCCAGCAGTCCCCGGACAGGGGAAAATGGCTACACCTTC. This gives the protein CASSPRTGENGYTF.